The 14 T cell receptor beta chains in this list originate from one sample, sequenced in a study of control samples from healthy donors and cancer patients. The assay was immunoSEQ multiplex PCR, and TCRdb's table has in-frame clones only and misses some. The sample lists about 80,000 clones, approximately 91% seen once, with 7.5% to 8% in the top ten. Sample: blood. Receptor source: a woman aged 60-75 years in good health.

This rearrangement joins TRBV10-3 to TRBJ2-1; 8 bases are a match to TRBD2. The ends lost 5 bases at V and 6 bases at J; junction bases unmatched: 9. This CDR3 has 15 amino acids. The germline gives CDR1 ENHRY, CDR2 SYGVKD. CDR3 in amino acids: CAISLLAEGGNEQFF. The DNA of the CDR3 is TGTGCCATCAGTCTACTAGCGGAGGGGGGCAATGAGCAGTTCTTC.

The chain joins TRBV19 to TRBJ2-5; 8 bases map to TRBD1. Germline values: CDR1 LNHDA, CDR2 SQIVND (reference sequence). The trim removed 5 bases at V and 4 bases at J, leaving 18 bases unmatched. This CDR3 comprises 18 residues. CDR3 amino acids: CASSFESRRQGFIETQYF. Written as DNA, the CDR3 is TGTGCCAGTAGTTTTGAGTCACGAAGACAGGGGTTTATAGAGACCCAGTACTTC.

The genes are TRBV11-3 and TRBJ1-1; a weak D match, TRBD1 (5 bases). CDR1 is SGHNT, CDR2 YENEEA, per germline. The CDR3 has 15 amino acids. Trimming pared 5 bases from V and 5 bases from J, leaving 18 bases between. The CDR3, as DNA: TGTGCCAGCAGCCCCCAAGGCAGGGCCGTAACTGAAGCTTTCTTT. Its protein is CASSPQGRAVTEAFF. Using reference TRBV11-3 and TRBJ1-1 for the parts outside the CDR3, the full variable domain is EAGVVQSPRYKIIEKKQPVAFWCNPISGHNTLYWYLQNLGQGPELLIRYENEEAVDDSQLPKDRFSAERLKGVDSTLKIQPAELGDSAVYLCASSPQGRAVTEAFFGQGTRLTVV.

The V and J genes are TRBV28 and TRBJ2-7; the match to TRBD2 covers 10 bases. Looked up from germline, CDR1 is MDHEN and CDR2 is SYDVKM. V was pared by 7 bases and J by 0 bases, with 3 bases of the junction left unmatched. The CDR3 is made up of 14 amino acids. This CDR3 is CASISGGSSYEQYF. In nucleotides, the CDR3 is TGTGCCAGCATTAGCGGGGGGAGCTCCTACGAGCAGTACTTC.

In its sample, this clone was seen a few times. V usage is TRBV3-1 (or the pseudogene TRBV3-2) and J usage is TRBJ1-1, with D possibly TRBD1 on 5 matching bases. The CDR3 consists of 16 residues. Trimming cost V 5 bases and J 0 bases, with 16 bases left between them. Germline V CDR1 and CDR2: LGHDT, YNNKEL (reference sequence). CDR3 sequence: CASSRGPLWMNTEAFF. The CDR3 DNA sequence: TGTGCCAGCAGCAGGGGACCTCTTTGGATGAACACTGAAGCTTTCTTT.

This chain uses TRBV19 with TRBJ1-2; 8 bases map to TRBD1. Germline V gene sequence: CDR1 LNHDA, CDR2 SQIVND (reference sequence). The junction had 13 bases not matched to a gene; V was cut back by 2 bases and J by 5 bases. CDR3 size: 17 residues. In DNA form, the CDR3 reads TGTGCCAGTAGTATAAGCTTCGGCGACAGGGGAGGTTATGGCTACACCTTC. Encoded protein: CASSISFGDRGGYGYTF. The whole variable domain, filled in from reference TRBV19 and TRBJ1-2, reads DGGITQSPKYLFRKEGQNVTLSCEQNLNHDAMYWYRQDPGQGLRLIYYSQIVNDFQKGDIAEGYSVSREKKESFPLTVTSAQKNPTAFYLCASSISFGDRGGYGYTFGSGTRLTVV.

The chain is built from TRBV18 and TRBJ1-2; no reliable D call. With 3 bases removed from V and 8 bases from J, the gap between germline ends came to 13 bases. CDR1 KGHSH and CDR2 LQKENI come from the germline V gene. This CDR3 region has 13 residues. The CDR3 sequence: CASSPDEKMGYTF. The CDR3, as DNA: TGTGCCAGCTCACCGGACGAGAAGATGGGCTACACCTTC.

The chain links TRBV5-1 to TRBJ2-5; D unclear. CDR3 size: 14 residues. V shed 4 bases and J shed 3 bases, with 13 bases lying between them. Germline CDR1 reads SGHRS; CDR2 reads YFSETQ. The CDR3 coding sequence is TGCGCCAGCAGCCATTCCCGGGCCGAAGAGACCCAGTACTTC. It codes for CASSHSRAEETQYF.

The genes are TRBV28 and TRBJ1-6, with 7 bases fitting TRBD1. With 6 bases clipped from V and 3 bases from J, the junction kept 8 bases outside the gene matches. The germline V gene has CDR1 MDHEN and CDR2 SYDVKM. CDR3 size: 16 residues. The DNA of the CDR3 is TGTGCCAGCAGGCGAGGGGGGACAGTCTATAATTCACCCCTCCACTTT. It encodes CASRRGGTVYNSPLHF.

This rearrangement joins TRBV5-1 to TRBJ2-1, with 9 bases identical to TRBD2. The CDR3 contains 15 residues. V lost 4 bases and J lost 2; bases outside the gene matches: 4. The germline gives CDR1 SGHRS, CDR2 YFSETQ. The CDR3 spells CASSPGLATYNEQFF. CDR3 DNA: TGCGCCAGCAGCCCGGGACTAGCTACCTACAATGAGCAGTTCTTC.

The rearrangement joins TRBV11-3 to TRBJ1-4, with D maybe TRBD1 (5 bases). The germline V and J ends were trimmed by 4 bases and 3 bases, with 9 bases remaining between them. The length of the CDR3 is 14 residues. From germline, CDR1 is SGHNT and CDR2 YENEEA. The DNA of the CDR3 is TGTGCCAGCAGCTGGGACGGCTCTAATGAAAAACTGTTTTTT. Its protein product is CASSWDGSNEKLFF.

This clone was picked up a small number of times. This chain uses TRBV11-2 with TRBJ2-3; D possibly corresponds to TRBD2 (6 bases). V was pared by 6 bases and J by 11 bases, with 15 bases between. In germline, CDR1 is SGHAT, CDR2 FQNNGV. The CDR3 runs 12 residues. The DNA of the CDR3 is TGTGCCAGCAGTAAAGAATGGCGGGAGCAGTATTTT. Amino acids: CASSKEWREQYF.

The V call is TRBV2, the J call TRBJ1-2; maybe TRBD1 (6 bases). CDR3 length: 15 amino acids. Trimming stripped 6 bases from V and 5 bases from J, with 19 bases between. Germline V gives CDR1 SNHLY, CDR2 FYNNEI. CDR3 nucleotide sequence: TGTGCCAGCAGCCCTGCCCGGACAGAGTCTTATGGCTACACCTTC. Translated, it gives CASSPARTESYGYTF.

The rearrangement joins TRBV6-6 to TRBJ2-3; D is undetermined. V was shortened by 2 bases and J by 3 bases, with 3 bases between the two germline ends. The CDR3 is 12 residues long. The germline V gene has CDR1 MNHNY and CDR2 SVGAGI (reference sequence). The CDR3, as DNA: TGTGCCAGCAGTTACCGAACAGATACGCAGTATTTT. Translating it yields CASSYRTDTQYF.